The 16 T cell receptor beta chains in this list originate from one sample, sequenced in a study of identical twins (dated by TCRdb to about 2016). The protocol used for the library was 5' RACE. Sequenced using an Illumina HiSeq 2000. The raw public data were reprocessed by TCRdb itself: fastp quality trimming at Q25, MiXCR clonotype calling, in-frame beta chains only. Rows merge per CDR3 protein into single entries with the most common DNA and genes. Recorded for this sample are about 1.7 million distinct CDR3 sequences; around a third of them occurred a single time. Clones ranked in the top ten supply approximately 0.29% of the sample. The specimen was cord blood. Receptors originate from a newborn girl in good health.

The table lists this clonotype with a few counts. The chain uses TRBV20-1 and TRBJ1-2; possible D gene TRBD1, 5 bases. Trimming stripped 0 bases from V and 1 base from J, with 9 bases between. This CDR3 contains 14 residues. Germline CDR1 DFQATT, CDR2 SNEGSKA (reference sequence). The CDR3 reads CSARDGQNNYGYTF. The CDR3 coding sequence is TGCAGTGCTAGAGATGGACAAAATAACTATGGCTACACCTTC.

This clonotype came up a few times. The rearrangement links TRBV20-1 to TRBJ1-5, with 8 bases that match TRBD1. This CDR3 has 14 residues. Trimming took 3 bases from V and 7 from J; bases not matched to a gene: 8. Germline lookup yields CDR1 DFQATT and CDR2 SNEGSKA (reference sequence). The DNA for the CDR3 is TGCAGTGCTAGGTATGGACAGGGAAAGCAGCCCCAGCATTTT. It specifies CSARYGQGKQPQHF.

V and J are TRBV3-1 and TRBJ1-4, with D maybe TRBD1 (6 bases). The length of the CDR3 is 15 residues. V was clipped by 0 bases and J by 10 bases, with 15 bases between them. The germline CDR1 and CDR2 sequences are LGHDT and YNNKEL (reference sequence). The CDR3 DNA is TGTGCCAGCAGCCAAGATCTGGCAGGGGAGGGAAAACTGTTTTTT. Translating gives CASSQDLAGEGKLFF. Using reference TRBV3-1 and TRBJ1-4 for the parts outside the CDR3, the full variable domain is DTAVSQTPKYLVTQMGNDKSIKCEQNLGHDTMYWYKQDSKKFLKIMFSYNNKELIINETVPNRFSPKSPDKAHLNLHINSLELGDSAVYFCASSQDLAGEGKLFFGSGTQLSVL.

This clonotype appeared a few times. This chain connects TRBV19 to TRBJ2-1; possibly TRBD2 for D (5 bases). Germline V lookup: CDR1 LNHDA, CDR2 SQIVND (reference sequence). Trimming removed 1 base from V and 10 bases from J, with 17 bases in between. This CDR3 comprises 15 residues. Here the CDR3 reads CASSIARSGPLEQFF. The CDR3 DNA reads TGTGCCAGTAGTATAGCACGGAGCGGTCCTTTGGAGCAGTTCTTC.

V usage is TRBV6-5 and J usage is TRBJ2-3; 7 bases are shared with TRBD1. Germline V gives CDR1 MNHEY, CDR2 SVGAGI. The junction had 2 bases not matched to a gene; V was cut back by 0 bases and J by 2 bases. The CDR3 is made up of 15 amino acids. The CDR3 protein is CASSYSGQYTDTQYF. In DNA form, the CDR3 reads TGTGCCAGCAGTTACTCGGGACAGTACACAGATACGCAGTATTTT.

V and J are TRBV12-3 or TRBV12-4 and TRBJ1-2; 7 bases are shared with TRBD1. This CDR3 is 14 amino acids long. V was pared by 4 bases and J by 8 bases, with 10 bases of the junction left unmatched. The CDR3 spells CASSSQQGREGYTF. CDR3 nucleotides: TGTGCCAGCAGTTCACAACAGGGGCGAGAGGGCTACACCTTC.

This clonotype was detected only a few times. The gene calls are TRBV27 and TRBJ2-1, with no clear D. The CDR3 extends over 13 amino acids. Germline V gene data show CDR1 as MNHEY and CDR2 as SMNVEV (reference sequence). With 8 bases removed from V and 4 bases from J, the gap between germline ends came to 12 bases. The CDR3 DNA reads TGTGCCAGCCGCATGACTGGTTACAATGAGCAGTTCTTC. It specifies CASRMTGYNEQFF.

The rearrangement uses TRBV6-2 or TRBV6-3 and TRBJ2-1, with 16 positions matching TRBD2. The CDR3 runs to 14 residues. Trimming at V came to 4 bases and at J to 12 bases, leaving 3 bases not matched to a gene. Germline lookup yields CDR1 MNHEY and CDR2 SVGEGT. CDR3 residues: CASSWGTSGRGQFF. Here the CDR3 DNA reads TGTGCCAGCAGTTGGGGGACTAGCGGGAGGGGGCAGTTCTTC.

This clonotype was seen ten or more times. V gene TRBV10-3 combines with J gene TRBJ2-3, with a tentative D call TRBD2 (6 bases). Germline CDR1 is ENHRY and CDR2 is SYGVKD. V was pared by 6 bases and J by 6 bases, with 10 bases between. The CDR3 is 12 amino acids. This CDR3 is CAISALADTQYF. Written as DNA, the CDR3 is TGTGCCATCAGCGCTCTAGCGGATACGCAGTATTTT.

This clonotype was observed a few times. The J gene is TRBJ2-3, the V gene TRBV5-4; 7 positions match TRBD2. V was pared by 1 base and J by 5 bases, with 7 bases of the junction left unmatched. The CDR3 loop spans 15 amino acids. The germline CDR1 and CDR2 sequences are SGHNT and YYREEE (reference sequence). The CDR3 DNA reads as TGTGCCAGCAGCTTGCGGCGGGGGAGTGAAGATACGCAGTATTTT. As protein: CASSLRRGSEDTQYF. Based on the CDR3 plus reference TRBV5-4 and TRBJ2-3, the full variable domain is ETGVTQSPTHLIKTRGQQVTLRCSSQSGHNTVSWYQQALGQGPQFIFQYYREEENGRGNFPPRFSGLQFPNYSSELNVNALELDDSALYLCASSLRRGSEDTQYFGPGTRLTVL.

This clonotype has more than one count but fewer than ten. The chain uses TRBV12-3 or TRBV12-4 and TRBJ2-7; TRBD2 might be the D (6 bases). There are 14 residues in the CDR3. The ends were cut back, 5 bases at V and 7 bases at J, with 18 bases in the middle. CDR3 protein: CASSRTGTGWEQYF. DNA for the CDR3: TGTGCCAGCAGTCGTACCGGGACTGGCTGGGAGCAGTACTTC.

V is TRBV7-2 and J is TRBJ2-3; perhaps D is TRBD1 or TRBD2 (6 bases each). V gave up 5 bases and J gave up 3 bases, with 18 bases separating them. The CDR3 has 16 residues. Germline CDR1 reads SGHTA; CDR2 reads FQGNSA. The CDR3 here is CASSNRLSGATDTQYF. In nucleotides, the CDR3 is TGTGCCAGCAGCAACCGACTATCGGGGGCGACAGATACGCAGTATTTT.

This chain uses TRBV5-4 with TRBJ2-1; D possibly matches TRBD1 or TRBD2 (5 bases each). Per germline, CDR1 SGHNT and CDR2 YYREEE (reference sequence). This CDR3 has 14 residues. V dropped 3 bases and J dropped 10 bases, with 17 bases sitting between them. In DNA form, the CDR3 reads TGTGCCAGCAGCTCGAACCGGGGCGCTGCGGAGCAGTTCTTC. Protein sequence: CASSSNRGAAEQFF.

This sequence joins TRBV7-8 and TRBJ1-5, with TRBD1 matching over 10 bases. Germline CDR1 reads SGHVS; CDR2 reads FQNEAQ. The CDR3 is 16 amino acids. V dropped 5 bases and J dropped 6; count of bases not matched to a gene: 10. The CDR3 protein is CASSRIRDRGLQPQHF. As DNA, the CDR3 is TGTGCCAGCAGCAGAATTAGGGACAGGGGCCTTCAGCCCCAGCATTTT.

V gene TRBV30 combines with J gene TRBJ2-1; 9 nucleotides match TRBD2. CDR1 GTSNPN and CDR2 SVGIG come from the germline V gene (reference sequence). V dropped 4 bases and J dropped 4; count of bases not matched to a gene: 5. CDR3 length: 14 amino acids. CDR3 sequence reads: CAWKPSGVYNEQFF. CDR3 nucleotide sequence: TGTGCCTGGAAGCCTAGCGGGGTGTACAATGAGCAGTTCTTC.

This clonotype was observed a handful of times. The CDR3 spells CASSGRTSGDTDTQYF. CDR3 DNA sequence: TGTGCCAGCAGTGGCAGGACTAGCGGGGACACAGATACGCAGTATTTT. The rearrangement uses TRBV6-1 and TRBJ2-3; TRBD2 matches at 12 bases. CDR3 size: 16 residues. The germline CDR1 and CDR2 sequences are MNHNS and SASEGT. J gave up 2 bases and V 4 bases, and 4 bases lay outside the gene matches.